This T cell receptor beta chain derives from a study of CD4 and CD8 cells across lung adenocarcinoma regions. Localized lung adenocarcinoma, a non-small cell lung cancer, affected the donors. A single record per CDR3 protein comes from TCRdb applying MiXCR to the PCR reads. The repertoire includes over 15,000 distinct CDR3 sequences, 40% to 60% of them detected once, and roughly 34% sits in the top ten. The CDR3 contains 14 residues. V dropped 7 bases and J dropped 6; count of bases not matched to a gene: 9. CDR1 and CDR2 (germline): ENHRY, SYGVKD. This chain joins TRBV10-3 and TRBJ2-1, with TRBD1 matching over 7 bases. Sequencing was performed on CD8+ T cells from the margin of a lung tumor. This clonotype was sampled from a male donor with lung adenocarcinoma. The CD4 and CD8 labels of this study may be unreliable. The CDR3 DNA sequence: TGTGCCATCAACCCGGGACAGCGAACCAATGAGCAGTTCTTC. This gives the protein CAINPGQRTNEQFF.